This is a list of T cell receptor beta chains from one sample in a study of T cells expressing NK-cell markers. TCRdb reprocessed the 5' RACE reads, keeping one entry per CDR3 protein, no DNA. Seen in this sample are fewer than 400,000 distinct CDR3 sequences; the ten most common clones hold around 5.3%. Sample: blood T cells: a sorted CD56 or NKG2C T cell subset, CD4+ or CD8+ T cells, or bulk PBMC T cells (not recorded which). The receptors derive from a man aged 18 to 69 in good health. Both conserved end residues are part of each CDR3.

v_gene	j_gene	CDR3aa
TRBV12-3/TRBV12-4	TRBJ2-5	CASSLGLVIGTQYF
TRBV29-1	TRBJ2-5	CSADGGGYYGLRRQETQYF
TRBV9	TRBJ1-3	CASSARGTGLGNTIYF
TRBV18	TRBJ2-2	CASSNLGRTNTGELFF
TRBV5-1	TRBJ2-1	CASSSDRGLPLSSYNEQFF
TRBV15	TRBJ2-4	CATSRKGAGLAKNIQYF
TRBV7-8	TRBJ1-1	CASSLMRVGNTEAFF
TRBV18	TRBJ2-3	CASSPPVGGARTDTQYF
TRBV5-1	TRBJ1-6	CASSLAPTGAANSPLHF
TRBV11-3	TRBJ2-1	CASSLVGGVRVNEQFF
TRBV29-1	TRBJ2-1	CSARTGTANNEQFF
TRBV20-1	TRBJ2-7	CSARADGSNNHEQYF
TRBV5-6	TRBJ2-3	CASSLAGDPTRTQYF
TRBV5-1	TRBJ2-7	CASSRDRESEQYF
TRBV6-5	TRBJ1-5	CASSYKPYQVIGQPQHF
TRBV4-2	TRBJ2-7	CASSQQRATEQYF
TRBV18	TRBJ2-1	CASSPQGTGGLDEQFF
TRBV28	TRBJ2-7	CASSGEVREQYF
TRBV5-1	TRBJ2-3	CASSPLTSTSTDTQYF
TRBV12-3/TRBV12-4	TRBJ2-2	CASNPNRGKTGELFF
TRBV2	TRBJ1-2	CASSETDGYYGYTF
TRBV12-5	TRBJ1-1	CASGPHTNTEAFF